This TCR beta chain emerged from a study of T cell repertoires in cytomegalovirus infection. Study observations and caveats: Based on cumulative public TCR beta family frequency, carriers of CMV plus the relevant HLA were identified.

This clonotype came up many times. Its cognate antigen is unknown. This CDR3 has 12 amino acids. Trimming took 2 bases from V and 6 from J, leaving 8 bases between them. CDR1 and CDR2 (germline): MDHEN, SYDVKM. TCRdb independently ran MiXCR on the reads; one entry per CDR3 protein. This table has around 74,000 distinct CDR3 sequences, 3.7% appearing once. V and J are TRBV28 and TRBJ2-7; D may be TRBD2 (5 bases). The sequence was obtained from a human donor in good health (CMV status not recorded). Some clones in this sample may be carry-over from other donors' samples. The sample taken for sequencing was PBMCs. CDR3 loop: CASSLRGVEQYF. CDR3 sequence (DNA): TGTGCCAGCAGTTTACGGGGTGTCGAGCAGTACTTC.